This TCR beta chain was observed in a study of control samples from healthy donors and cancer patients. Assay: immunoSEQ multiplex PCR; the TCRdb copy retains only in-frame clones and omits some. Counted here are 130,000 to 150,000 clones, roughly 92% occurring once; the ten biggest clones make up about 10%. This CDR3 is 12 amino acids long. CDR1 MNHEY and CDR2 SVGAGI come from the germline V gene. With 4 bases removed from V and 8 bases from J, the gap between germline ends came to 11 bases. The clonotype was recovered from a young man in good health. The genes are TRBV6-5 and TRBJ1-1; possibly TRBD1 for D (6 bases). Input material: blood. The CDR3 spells CASSSGTTEAFF. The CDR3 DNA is TGTGCCAGCAGTTCGGGGACAACCGAAGCTTTCTTT.